The 8 T cell receptor beta chains below come from one sample, sequenced in a study of cytomegalovirus exposure and HLA in healthy donors. PCR employed 60 Vbeta and 13 Jbeta primers. Profiling relied on immunoSEQ multiplex PCR, and the TCRdb table lists in-frame clones only, not all of them. The sample carries about 160,000 clones, approximately 85% recorded once. Specimen: PBMCs. The receptors were sampled from a man in his forties or fifties in good health and CMV-seropositive.

This clone was picked up a small number of times. The rearrangement uses TRBV5-1 and TRBJ2-5; 8 positions match TRBD1. This CDR3 contains 15 residues. The germline V gene has CDR1 SGHRS and CDR2 YFSETQ. V was clipped by 0 bases and J by 5 bases; unmatched bases: 6. The CDR3 region is CASSLAGQGSETQYF. CDR3 coding DNA: TGCGCCAGCAGCTTGGCAGGACAGGGCAGCGAGACCCAGTACTTC.

V usage is TRBV9 and J usage is TRBJ2-5; the match to TRBD2 covers 11 bases. The end of the DNA is better explained by TRBJ2-7, so the J call may be wrong. The germline CDR1 and CDR2 sequences are SGDLS and YYNGEE. CDR3 size: 17 residues. CDR3 sequence (DNA): TGTGCCAGCAGCGTAGGGGGACTAGCGGACCCCGGGTACGAGCAGTACTTC. Protein: CASSVGGLADPGYEQYF.

V is TRBV30 and J is TRBJ1-3; D remains unclear. Trimming cost V 5 bases and J 0 bases, with 8 bases left between them. The CDR3 length is 13 residues. Germline V gene data show CDR1 as GTSNPN and CDR2 as SVGIG (reference sequence). CDR3 amino acids: CAWCLSSGNTIYF. CDR3 in DNA: TGTGCCTGGTGTCTGAGCTCTGGAAACACCATATATTTT.

The rearrangement links TRBV5-4 to TRBJ2-7; TRBD1 agrees at 8 bases. The CDR3 sequence is 13 residues long. The germline gives CDR1 SGHNT, CDR2 YYREEE (reference sequence). Unmatched junction bases numbered 3, after V lost 4 bases and J lost 3 bases. DNA for the CDR3: TGTGCCAGCAGCGCCGGACAGGGCTACGAGCAGTACTTC. It is translated as CASSAGQGYEQYF.

As concerns this clone: This CDR3 is also generated by other DNA sequences in the sample. V gene TRBV30 combines with J gene TRBJ1-1; 7 bases are a match to TRBD1. Germline V gene data show CDR1 as GTSNPN and CDR2 as SVGIG (reference sequence). The CDR3 runs 13 residues. V lost 4 bases and J lost 1; bases outside the gene matches: 3. CDR3 bases: TGTGCCTGGACAGGGGGTTGGAACACTGAAGCTTTCTTT. This gives the protein CAWTGGWNTEAFF. Full variable domain (remainder filled in from reference TRBV30 and TRBJ1-1): SQTIHQWPATLVQPVGSPLSLECTVEGTSNPNLYWYRQAAGRGLQLLFYSVGIGQISSEVPQNLSASRPQDRQFILSSKKLLLSDSGFYLCAWTGGWNTEAFFGQGTRLTVV.

This clone was counted only a few times. The CDR3 sequence is CASSVTGQGPRGYTF. CDR3 in DNA: TGTGCCAGCAGTGTGACTGGACAGGGGCCGAGAGGCTACACCTTC. This sequence joins TRBV27 and TRBJ1-2, with 9 bases fitting TRBD1. With V trimmed by 5 bases and J by 8 bases, 12 bases remained unmatched. The CDR3 consists of 15 residues. The germline V gene encodes CDR1 MNHEY and CDR2 SMNVEV (reference sequence).

The genes are TRBV11-2 and TRBJ1-5; a possible D gene is TRBD1 (6 bases). Germline V gene lookup returns CDR1 SGHAT and CDR2 FQNNGV. Trimming removed 5 bases at V and 7 bases at J, with 12 bases between. The CDR3 contains 13 residues. Here the CDR3 reads CASSPGGAQPQHF. As DNA, the CDR3 is TGTGCCAGCAGCCCGGGGGGGGCGCAGCCCCAGCATTTT.

V usage is TRBV11-2 and J usage is TRBJ1-2; a weak D match, TRBD1 (6 bases). The CDR3 is made up of 14 amino acids. With 5 bases removed from V and 4 bases from J, the gap between germline ends came to 14 bases. Germline V gives CDR1 SGHAT, CDR2 FQNNGV. CDR3 protein: CASSPRGGPYGYTF. CDR3 coding DNA: TGTGCCAGCAGCCCAAGGGGGGGGCCCTATGGCTACACCTTC.